A selection of T cell receptor beta chains follows, all from one sample in a study of T-cell reconstitution after alpha-beta-depleted transplantation in children. One entry per CDR3 protein results from TCRdb running MiXCR on the PCR reads. The table has 480,000 or so distinct CDR3 sequences, 10% seen once. The source material was PBMCs, sampled before TCRalphabeta/CD19-depleted stem cell transplant. Receptor source: a child aged 2-15 years with inherited bone marrow failure, due to receive a stem cell transplant. CDR3s include the opening cysteine and the closing phenylalanine or tryptophan. D genes are given only for firm matches. Size is omitted from some rows. Given values are once, few, many or a class for expanded clones.

clone_size j_call v_call d_call cdr3_nt cdr3_aa
many TRBJ2-3 TRBV29-1 TRBD2 TGCAGCGTTGAAGGACTAGCGCCCCGCACAGATACGCAGTATTTT CSVEGLAPRTDTQYF
many TRBJ2-7 TRBV4-1 TRBD2 TGCGCCAGCAGCCAAGCAAAAATTAAGAGTAGCGGGAGGGGATCTTTCTACGAGCAGTACTTC CASSQAKIKSSGRGSFYEQYF
NA TRBJ2-7 TRBV12-3/TRBV12-4 NA TGTGCCAGCAGTTTTCGCGGTGCGTTGGGGTACGAGCAGTACTTC CASSFRGALGYEQYF
many TRBJ2-1 TRBV5-1 NA TGCGCCAGCAGCTTTCTCCCGACCGGGCAGGGCAATGAGCAGTTCTTC CASSFLPTGQGNEQFF
NA TRBJ1-2 TRBV5-1 NA TGCGCCAGCAGCTTGTGGGATAACTATGGCTACACCTTC CASSLWDNYGYTF
many TRBJ2-4 TRBV4-3 TRBD2 TGCGCCAGCAGCCAAAGCGGGAGGACCAAAAACATTCAGTACTTC CASSQSGRTKNIQYF
few TRBJ1-1 TRBV12-3/TRBV12-4 NA TGTGCCAGCAGTTTCGAGGGTTCGGGGACTGAAGCTTTCTTT CASSFEGSGTEAFF
many TRBJ2-3 TRBV12-3/TRBV12-4 TRBD2 TGTGCCAGCAGTTTAGGGGGAGGGCATCCGTATTTT CASSLGGGHPYF
many TRBJ1-6 TRBV7-8 NA TGTGCCAGCAGCTTAGCTAATTCACCCCTCCACTTT CASSLANSPLHF
many TRBJ1-2 TRBV4-2 TRBD1 TGTGCCAGCAGCGCGGGACAGGGGAGGGACTATGGCTACACCTTC CASSAGQGRDYGYTF
NA TRBJ1-4 TRBV15 NA TGTGCCACCAGCAGATACCCGGGGGGCGCGAACCCCCTAAGAGAAAAACTGTTTTTT CATSRYPGGANPLREKLFF
many TRBJ2-2 TRBV7-9 NA TGTGCCAACAGCTCAAGACGGAGGGTGAACACCGGGGAGCTGTTTTTT CANSSRRRVNTGELFF
NA TRBJ2-1 TRBV20-1 TRBD2 TGCAGTGCTCGGCCTAGCGGGACTTACAATGAGCAGTTCTTC CSARPSGTYNEQFF
few TRBJ2-7 TRBV12-3/TRBV12-4 TRBD2 TGTGCCAGCACTCATGGGGGACTAGCGGGAGGGATGGCCTACGAGCAGTACTTC CASTHGGLAGGMAYEQYF